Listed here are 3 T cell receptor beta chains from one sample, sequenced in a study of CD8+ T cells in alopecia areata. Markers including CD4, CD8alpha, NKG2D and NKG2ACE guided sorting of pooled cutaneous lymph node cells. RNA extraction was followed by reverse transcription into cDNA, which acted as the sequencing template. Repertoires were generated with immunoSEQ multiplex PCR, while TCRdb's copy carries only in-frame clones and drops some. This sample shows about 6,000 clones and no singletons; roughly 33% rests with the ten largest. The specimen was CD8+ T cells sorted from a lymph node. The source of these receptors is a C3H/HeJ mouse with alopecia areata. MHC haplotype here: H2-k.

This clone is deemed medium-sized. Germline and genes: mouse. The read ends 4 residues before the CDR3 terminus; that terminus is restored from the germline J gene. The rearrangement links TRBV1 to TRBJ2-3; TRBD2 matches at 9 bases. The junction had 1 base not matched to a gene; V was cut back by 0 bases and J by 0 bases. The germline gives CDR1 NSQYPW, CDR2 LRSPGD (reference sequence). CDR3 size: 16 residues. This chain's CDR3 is CTCSADWGGSAETLYF. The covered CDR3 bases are TGCACCTGCAGTGCAGACTGGGGGGGTAGTGCAGAA. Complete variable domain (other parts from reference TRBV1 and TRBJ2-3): VTLLEQNPRWRLVPRGQAVNLRCILKNSQYPWMSWYQQDLQKQLQWLFTLRSPGDKEVKSLPGADYLATRVTDTELRLQVANMSQGRTLYCTCSADWGGSAETLYFGSGTRLTVL.

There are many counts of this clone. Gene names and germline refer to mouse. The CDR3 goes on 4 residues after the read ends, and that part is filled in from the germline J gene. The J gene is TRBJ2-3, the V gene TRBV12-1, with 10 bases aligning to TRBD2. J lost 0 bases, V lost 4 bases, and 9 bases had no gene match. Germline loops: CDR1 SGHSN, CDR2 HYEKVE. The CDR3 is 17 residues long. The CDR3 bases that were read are TGTGCCAGCTCCATTTCCGGGACTGGGGATAGTGCAGAA. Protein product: CASSISGTGDSAE. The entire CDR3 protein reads CASSISGTGDSAETLYF.

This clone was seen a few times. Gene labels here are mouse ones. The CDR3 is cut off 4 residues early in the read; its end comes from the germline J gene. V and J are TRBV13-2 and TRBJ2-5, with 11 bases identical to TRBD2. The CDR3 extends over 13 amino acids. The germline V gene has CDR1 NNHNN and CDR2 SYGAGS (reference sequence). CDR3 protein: CASGLGGRDTQYF. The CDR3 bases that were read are TGTGCCAGCGGACTGGGGGGGCGAGAC.